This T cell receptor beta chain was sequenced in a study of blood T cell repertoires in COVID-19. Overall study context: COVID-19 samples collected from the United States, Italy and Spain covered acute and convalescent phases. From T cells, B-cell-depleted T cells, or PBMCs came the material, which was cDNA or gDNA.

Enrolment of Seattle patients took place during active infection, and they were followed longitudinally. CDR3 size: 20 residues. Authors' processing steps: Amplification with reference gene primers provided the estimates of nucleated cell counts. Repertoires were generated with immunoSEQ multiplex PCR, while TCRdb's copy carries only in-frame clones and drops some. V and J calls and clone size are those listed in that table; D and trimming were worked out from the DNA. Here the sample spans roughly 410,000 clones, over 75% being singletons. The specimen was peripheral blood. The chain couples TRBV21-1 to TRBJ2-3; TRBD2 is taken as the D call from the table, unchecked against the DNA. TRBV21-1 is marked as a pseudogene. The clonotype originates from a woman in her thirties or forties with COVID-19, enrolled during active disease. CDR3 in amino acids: CASSKVRGNHPKPDTDTQYF. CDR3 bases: TGTGCCAGCAGCAAAGTACGAGGGAACCACCCCAAACCAGACACAGATACGCAGTATTTT.